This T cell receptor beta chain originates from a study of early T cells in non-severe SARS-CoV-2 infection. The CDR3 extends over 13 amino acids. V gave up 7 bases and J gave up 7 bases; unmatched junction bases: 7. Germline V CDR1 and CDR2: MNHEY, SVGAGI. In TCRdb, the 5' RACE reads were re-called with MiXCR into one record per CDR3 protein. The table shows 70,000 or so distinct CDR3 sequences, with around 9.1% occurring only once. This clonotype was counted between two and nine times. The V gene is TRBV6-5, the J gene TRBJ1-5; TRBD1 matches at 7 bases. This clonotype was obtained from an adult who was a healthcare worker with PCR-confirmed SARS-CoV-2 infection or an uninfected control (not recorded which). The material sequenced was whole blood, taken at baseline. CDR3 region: CASIPTGIQPQHF. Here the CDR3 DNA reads TGTGCCAGCATCCCGACAGGGATCCAGCCCCAGCATTTT.